This T cell receptor beta chain emerged from a study of regulatory T cells in long-lasting Graves disease. Time point indicated: newly diagnosed GD, antithyroid drugs for less than 3 months. Extracted PBMC RNA gave rise to the TCR library. Assembly of TCR beta libraries relied on iRepertoire HTBI primers together with Arm-PCR of CDR3 regions. TCRdb re-called the multiplex PCR reads with MiXCR, one entry per CDR3 protein. This sample has approximately 270,000 distinct CDR3 sequences, with more than 15% found just once. Trimming cost V 5 bases and J 6 bases; bases outside gene matches: 4. The CDR3 covers 13 residues. From germline, CDR1 is SGHDN and CDR2 FVKESK. This clonotype was counted ten times or more. The sample was also reused in another study, on T cells in Graves' hyperthyroidism and ophthalmopathy. From that paper: First-round RT-PCR targeting the TCR CDR3 was performed with the HTBI primer set.

The rearrangement links TRBV14 to TRBJ2-1, with 7 bases that match TRBD1. The source is a woman aged 25 to 45 with Graves disease. The sequencing used peripheral blood mononuclear cells (PBMCs), collected at new diagnosis, from a patient treated with antithyroid drugs. The CDR3 loop reads CASSYDRVNEQFF. CDR3 bases: TGTGCCAGCAGCTATGACAGGGTCAATGAGCAGTTCTTC.